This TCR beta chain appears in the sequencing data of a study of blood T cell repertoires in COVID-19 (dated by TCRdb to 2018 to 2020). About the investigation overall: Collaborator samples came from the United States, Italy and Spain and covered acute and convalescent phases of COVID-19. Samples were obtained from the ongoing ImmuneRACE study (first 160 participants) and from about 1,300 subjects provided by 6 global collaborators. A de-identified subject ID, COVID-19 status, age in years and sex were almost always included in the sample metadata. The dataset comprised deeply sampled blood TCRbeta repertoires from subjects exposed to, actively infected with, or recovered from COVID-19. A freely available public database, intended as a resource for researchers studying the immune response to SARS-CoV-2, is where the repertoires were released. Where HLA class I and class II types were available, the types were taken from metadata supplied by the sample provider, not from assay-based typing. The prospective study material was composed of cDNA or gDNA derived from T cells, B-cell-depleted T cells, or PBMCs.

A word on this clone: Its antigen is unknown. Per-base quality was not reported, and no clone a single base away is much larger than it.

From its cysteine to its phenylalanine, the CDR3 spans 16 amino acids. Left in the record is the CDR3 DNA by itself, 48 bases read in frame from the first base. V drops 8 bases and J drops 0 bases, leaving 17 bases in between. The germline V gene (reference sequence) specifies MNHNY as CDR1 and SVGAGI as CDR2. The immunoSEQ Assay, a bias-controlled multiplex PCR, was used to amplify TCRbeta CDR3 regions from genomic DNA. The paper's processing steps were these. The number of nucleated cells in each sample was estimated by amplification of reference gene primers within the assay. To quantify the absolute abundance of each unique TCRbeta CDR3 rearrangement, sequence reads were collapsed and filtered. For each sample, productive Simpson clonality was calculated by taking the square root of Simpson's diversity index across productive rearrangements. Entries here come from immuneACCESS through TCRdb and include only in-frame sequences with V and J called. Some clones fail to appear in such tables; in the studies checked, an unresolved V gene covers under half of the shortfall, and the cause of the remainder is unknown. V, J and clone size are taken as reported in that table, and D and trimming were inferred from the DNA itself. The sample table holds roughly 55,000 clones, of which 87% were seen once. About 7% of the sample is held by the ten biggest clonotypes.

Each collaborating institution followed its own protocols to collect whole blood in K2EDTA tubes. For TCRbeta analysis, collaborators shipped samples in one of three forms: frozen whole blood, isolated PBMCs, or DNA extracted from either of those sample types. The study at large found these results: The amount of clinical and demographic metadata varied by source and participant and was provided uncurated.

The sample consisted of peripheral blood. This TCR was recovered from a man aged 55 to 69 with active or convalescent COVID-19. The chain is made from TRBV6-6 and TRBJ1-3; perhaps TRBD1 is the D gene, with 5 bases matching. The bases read TGTGCCAGCGCTAGGGGCCCCTTTGACTCTGGAAACACCATATATTTT. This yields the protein CASARGPFDSGNTIYF.